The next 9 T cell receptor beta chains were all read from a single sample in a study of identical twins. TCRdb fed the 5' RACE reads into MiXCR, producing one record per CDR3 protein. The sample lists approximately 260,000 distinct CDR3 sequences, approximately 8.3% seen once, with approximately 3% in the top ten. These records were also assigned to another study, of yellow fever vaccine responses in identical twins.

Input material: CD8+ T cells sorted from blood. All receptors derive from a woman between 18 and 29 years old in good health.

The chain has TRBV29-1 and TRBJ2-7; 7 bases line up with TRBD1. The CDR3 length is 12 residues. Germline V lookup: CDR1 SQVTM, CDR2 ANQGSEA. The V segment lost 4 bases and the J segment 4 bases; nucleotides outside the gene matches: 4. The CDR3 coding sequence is TGCAGCGTTGCGACAGGGCAGTACGAGCAGTACTTC. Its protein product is CSVATGQYEQYF.

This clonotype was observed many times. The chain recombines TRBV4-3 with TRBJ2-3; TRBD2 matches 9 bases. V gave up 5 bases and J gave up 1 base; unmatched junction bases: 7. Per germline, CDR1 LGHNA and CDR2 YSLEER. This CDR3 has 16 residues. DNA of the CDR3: TGCGCCAGCAGCACGTCTATAGCGGGAGGCACAGATACGCAGTATTTT. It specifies CASSTSIAGGTDTQYF.

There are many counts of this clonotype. In nucleotides, the CDR3 is TGCGCCAGCAGCTTTGGCGGGGCCGACACAGATACGCAGTATTTT. Translation: CASSFGGADTDTQYF. The V call is TRBV5-1, the J call TRBJ2-3; TRBD2 might be the D (6 bases). The germline CDR1 and CDR2 sequences are SGHRS and YFSETQ. V lost 2 bases, J lost 2 bases, and 12 bases lay in between. This CDR3 has 15 amino acids.

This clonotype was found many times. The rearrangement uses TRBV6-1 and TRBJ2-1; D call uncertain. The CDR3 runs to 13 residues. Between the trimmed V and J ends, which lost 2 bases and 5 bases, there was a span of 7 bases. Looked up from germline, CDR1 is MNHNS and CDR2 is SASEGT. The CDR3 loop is CASSEQSNNEQFF. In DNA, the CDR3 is TGTGCCAGCAGTGAACAGAGCAACAATGAGCAGTTCTTC.

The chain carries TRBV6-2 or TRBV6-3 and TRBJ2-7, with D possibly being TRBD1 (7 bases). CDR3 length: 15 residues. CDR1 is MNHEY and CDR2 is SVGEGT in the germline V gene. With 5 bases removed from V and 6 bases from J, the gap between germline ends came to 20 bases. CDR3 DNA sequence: TGTGCCAGCAGTAACCCGCGGGACAGCTTCTCCGAGCAGTACTTC. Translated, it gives CASSNPRDSFSEQYF.

The CDR3 sequence: CASSDEAPGTSNYGYTF. CDR3 DNA: TGTGCCAGCAGTGACGAGGCACCAGGGACGTCTAACTATGGCTACACCTTC. The rearrangement links TRBV6-4 to TRBJ1-2, with a tentative D call TRBD1 (5 bases). Germline V gene sequence: CDR1 MRHNA, CDR2 SNTAGT. V lost 2 bases, J lost 0 bases, and 16 bases lay in between. This CDR3 has 17 residues.

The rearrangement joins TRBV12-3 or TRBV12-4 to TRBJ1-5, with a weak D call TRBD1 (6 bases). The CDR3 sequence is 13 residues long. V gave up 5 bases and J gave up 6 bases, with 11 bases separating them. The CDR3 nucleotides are TGTGCCAGCAGTGAGGCAGGGGTTCAGCCCCAGCATTTT. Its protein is CASSEAGVQPQHF.

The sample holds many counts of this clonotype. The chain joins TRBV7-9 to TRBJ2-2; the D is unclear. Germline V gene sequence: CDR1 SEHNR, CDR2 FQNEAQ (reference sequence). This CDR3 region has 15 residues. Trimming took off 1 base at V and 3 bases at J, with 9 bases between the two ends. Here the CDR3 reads CASSLVGSYTGELFF. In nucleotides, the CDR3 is TGTGCCAGCAGCTTAGTGGGCAGCTACACCGGGGAGCTGTTTTTT. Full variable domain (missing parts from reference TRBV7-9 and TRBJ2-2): DTGVSQNPRHKITKRGQNVTFRCDPISEHNRLYWYRQTLGQGPEFLTYFQNEAQLEKSRLLSDRFSAERPKGSFSTLEIQRTEQGDSAMYLCASSLVGSYTGELFFGEGSRLTVL.

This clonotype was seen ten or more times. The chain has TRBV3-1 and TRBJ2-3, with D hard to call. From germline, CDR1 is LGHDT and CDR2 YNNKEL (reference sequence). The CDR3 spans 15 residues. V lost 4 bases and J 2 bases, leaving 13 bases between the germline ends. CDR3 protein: CASSLTAGSTDTQYF. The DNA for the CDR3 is TGTGCCAGCAGCCTCACAGCTGGTTCCACAGATACGCAGTATTTT.